This T cell receptor (beta chain) was observed in a study of HIV-infected patients and healthy controls (TCRdb year 2014). As for the study more broadly: Whether deep TCR repertoire sequencing of small blood samples from HIV patients could capture immune perturbation and reconstitution was tested in the study. The study at large found these results: During therapy, a significant decrease in frequency was seen for HIV-associated CDR3s, whereas no significant change was found for CMV-associated CDR3s, although most of them became more frequent. Healthy controls shared more CDR3s between individuals than HIV+ patients, by Jaccard index and by count of highly shared sequences. Processing included only sixteen HIV-infected individuals, and this was regarded by the authors as a major limit on how widely the findings apply. Alpha-beta chain pairing was not determined in the samples. The observed differences in diversity could not be explained by the slight differences in age and sex profiles between the study cohorts. Compared with untreated HIV+ repertoires, healthy control repertoires had roughly threefold more distinct CDR3s and a higher Shannon diversity. Eight alpha and eight beta V genes showed significantly different mean usage between HIV-infected patients and controls. Oligoclonality may be reflected in the significantly higher mean Gini indices of HIV-infected repertoires compared with controls. Differing numbers of distinct sequences in patients and controls hindered comparison, and size-matching assigned excessive weight to rare events in the HIV-infected data. Alpha-chain CDR3s from MAIT cells appeared at high frequency in healthy controls but were severely depleted in HIV+ repertoires. Size-matched repertoire data did not replicate the apparent post-therapy recovery of the Gini index in HIV-infected patients. Sequencing depth was restricted by the use of whole blood, which also prevented the dynamics of distinct T-cell subpopulations from being separated. The study did not determine donor HLA types.

About 500 ng RNA was reverse transcribed with SuperScript III using primers against the alpha and beta constant regions. Alpha and beta chain libraries were generated separately via chain-specific third strand synthesis with multiplexing indices. In the protocol, all rearrangements within a chain were amplified with a single primer pair so that primer bias was avoided, and molecular barcodes were added to each cDNA molecule. Purified cDNA was joined by T4 RNA Ligase 1 to a 5' RACE adapter carrying a random hexamer and the SP2 sequencing primer site. With slow temperature ramps used to favor optimal annealing, second strand synthesis was primed from the SP2 site with Phusion polymerase. Joined together, two random hexamer sequences that had both been added before amplification formed the 12-nucleotide barcode of each molecule. A brief initial PCR introduced P5 and P7 adapter elements together with a second index, and an approximately 25-cycle amplification PCR using P5s and P7 primers was subsequently performed. A total of roughly 30 PCR cycles were applied to the libraries, which were quantified on a Qubit, sized on a Bioanalyzer, and diluted to 4 nM. Sequencing of the normalized libraries was performed on an Illumina MiSeq with 2 x 250 paired-end kits. Reverse transcription reactions were cleaned up on MinElute columns and eluted into about 11 ul Tris-Cl. A 1:1 ratio of AMPure XP beads was used to clean the adapter ligations after they had run for around 20 hours at 16 degrees C. Regarding the original processing steps: Demultiplexed FASTQ files were processed with a modified Decombinator by which V, J, insert and barcode information was output. Any sequence that shared a barcode yet differed from the dominant sequence was discarded as an error, and the number of original cDNA molecules was estimated by counting barcodes clustered at Levenshtein distance 3. The R packages ineq, vegan, igraph and RCytoscape were used for downstream analyses, together with IMGT nomenclature and CDR3 definitions. V gene usage was computed over distinct sequences, each TCR counted once to avoid skew from clonal expansion. Unique CDR3 amino acid sequences within a donor were connected in similarity networks whenever two sequences differed by a single Levenshtein edit. The authors compiled published HIV-specific CDR3s (about 99 alpha, fewer than 800 beta) and CMV-specific CDR3s (about 14 alpha, 253 beta) and searched for them in the repertoires. Random subsampling to size-matched repertoires demonstrated that the decreased diversity in patients did not result from their lower sequence numbers. The public reads were reprocessed in TCRdb via fastp at Q25 and MiXCR, keeping in-frame beta chains. Every entry covers one CDR3 protein and lists the most common genes and DNA from its rows. TCRdb's processing, not the authors', yielded these V and J calls. This sample gives 18,000 or so distinct CDR3 sequences in total; roughly an eighth of them show up just once. The ten biggest clones cover 11% of the sample.

Whole blood was used without cell fractionation, so all unsorted peripheral T cells were reflected in the repertoire. As controls, ten healthy donors without infection were sampled, and about 40% of the ten donors were sampled a second time two to four months later. For RNA extraction, around 2.5 ml of peripheral blood was drawn into Tempus tubes. Residual genomic DNA was removed with the TURBO-DNase kit and globin mRNA was depleted with GLOBINclear. The germline V gene gives CDR1 as SGHRS and CDR2 as YFSETQ. V sheds 0 bases and J sheds 7 bases, leaving 19 bases between their ends. The CDR3 holds 16 amino acids from the cysteine to the phenylalanine. Kept here is only the CDR3 DNA, which spans 48 bases and is read in frame from base 1. This clonotype was detected many times. What this receptor recognizes is not known. No per-base quality is available; no much larger clone lies one base away.

This receptor chain uses TRBV5-1 and TRBJ2-5, and perhaps TRBD2 as D gene, on 6 matching bases. The receptor was isolated from an adult in good health. Material: blood. The CDR3 loop reads CASSLAAGLETTTQYF. Read as DNA, the sequence is TGCGCCAGCAGCTTGGCGGCGGGACTCGAAACAACGACCCAGTACTTC.